This T cell receptor (beta chain) was documented in a study of T cells in localized non-small cell lung cancer. The study, taken as a whole, reports: Peak T cell clonality was found in uninvolved adjacent lung, exceeding tumor. Out of the top 100 tumor clones, a median around 50 were seen in adjacent lung. Investigators sequenced only a single tumor region, leaving heterogeneity possible.

The CDR3 has 16 residues. V lost 0 bases, J lost 3 bases, and 8 bases stayed unmatched. The germline V gene encodes CDR1 SGHRS and CDR2 YFSETQ. Only one count was recorded for this clone. As yet, its antigen is unknown. Measured with immunoSEQ multiplex PCR; TCRdb has only the in-frame clones, and not every one. The table includes approximately 100,000 clones, more than 75% detected once. Sequencing used PBMCs, obtained before any cancer treatment. The chain joins TRBV5-1 to TRBJ1-2, with 7 bases identical to TRBD1. The clonotype comes from a woman aged 40-75 years with stage II squamous cell lung carcinoma. CDR3 amino acids: CASSLVAGGPDYGYTF. The CDR3 DNA follows: TGCGCCAGCAGCTTGGTCGCAGGGGGACCAGACTATGGCTACACCTTC.